This T cell receptor (beta chain) was sequenced in a study of control samples from healthy donors and cancer patients (TCRdb year 2020). Library creation used the immunoSEQ multiplex PCR assay. Entries here come from immuneACCESS through TCRdb and include only in-frame sequences with V and J called. Some clones fail to appear in such tables; in the studies checked, an unresolved V gene covers under half of the shortfall, and the cause of the remainder is unknown. The sample table gives 150,000 to 200,000 clones. In total, the top ten clones hold less than 2.5% of the sample. CDR1 and CDR2 are read off the germline V gene (reference sequence) as LNHNV and YYDKDF. Including the terminal cysteine and phenylalanine, the CDR3 comprises 15 residues. Only the CDR3 part of the read is kept: 45 bases, read in frame from the first base. Cut back by 3 bases and 1 base, the V and J ends lie 12 bases apart. Regarding this clone: No cognate antigen has been identified for it.

The chain joins TRBV15 to TRBJ1-1; TRBD1 could be the D gene, as 6 bases match. This clonotype originated in a woman in her twenties or thirties in good health. The sequenced sample was blood. The CDR3 corresponds to CATSRMGHPNTEAFF. The DNA reads as follows: TGTGCCACCAGCAGGATGGGACATCCGAACACTGAAGCTTTCTTT.